Listed here are 8 T cell receptor beta chains from one sample, sequenced in a study of CD8 T cells in Susac syndrome. The authors reverse transcribed about 0.5 to 1 ug RNA with random hexamers. MiXCR, run by TCRdb on the immunoSEQ multiplex PCR reads, gives a single entry per CDR3 protein. The table lists under 150,000 distinct CDR3 sequences, around 95% of them singletons. The sequenced sample was CD4+ T cells from PBMCs. The receptors come from a human donor with Susac syndrome.

The chain employs TRBV28 and TRBJ2-5, with D perhaps matching TRBD1 (5 bases). V was pared by 5 bases and J by 1 base, with 11 bases between. This CDR3 region has 14 residues. The germline gives CDR1 MDHEN, CDR2 SYDVKM. The CDR3 coding sequence is TGTGCCAGCAGTCAAAGACAGTTCCAAGAGACCCAGTACTTC. This translates into CASSQRQFQETQYF.

This chain uses TRBV15 with TRBJ2-5, with D perhaps matching TRBD2 (6 bases). The CDR3 runs 15 residues. Trimming stripped 1 base from V and 1 base from J, with 10 bases between. CDR1 and CDR2 (germline): LNHNV, YYDKDF (reference sequence). The CDR3 loop is CATSRVSGSQETQYF. CDR3 nucleotide sequence: TGTGCCACCAGCAGAGTTTCCGGGAGCCAAGAGACCCAGTACTTC.

V usage is TRBV28 and J usage is TRBJ2-3; TRBD2 agrees at 9 bases. Unmatched junction bases numbered 9, after V lost 8 bases and J lost 3 bases. The length of the CDR3 is 15 residues. Germline V gives CDR1 MDHEN, CDR2 SYDVKM. CDR3 bases: TGTGCCAGCCGCGGCAGCGGGGGGAGTACAGATACGCAGTATTTT. Translating it yields CASRGSGGSTDTQYF.

J is TRBJ1-5 and V is TRBV30; perhaps TRBD1 as D (5 bases). The CDR3 extends over 15 amino acids. From germline, CDR1 is GTSNPN and CDR2 SVGIG (reference sequence). With 3 bases removed from V and 2 bases from J, the gap between germline ends came to 14 bases. CDR3 sequence (DNA): TGTGCCTGGAGCGGGGGGTCAAGTGGCAATCAGCCCCAGCATTTT. It encodes CAWSGGSSGNQPQHF.

The chain combines TRBV11-2 with TRBJ2-7, with a weak D call TRBD1 (6 bases). V shed 5 bases and J shed 3 bases, with 11 bases lying between them. Germline CDR1 SGHAT, CDR2 FQNNGV. This CDR3 is built from 13 residues. CDR3: CASSTGQLYEQYF. CDR3 bases: TGTGCCAGCAGCACAGGACAGCTCTACGAGCAGTACTTC.

The chain has TRBV30 and TRBJ1-6, with TRBD1 as a possible D gene (6 bases). Germline V lookup: CDR1 GTSNPN, CDR2 SVGIG (reference sequence). Trimming removed 3 bases at V and 4 bases at J, with 7 bases between. The CDR3 is 13 residues long. The CDR3 here is CAWSGQYNSPLHF. In DNA form, the CDR3 reads TGTGCCTGGAGCGGACAGTATAATTCACCCCTCCACTTT.

DNA for the CDR3: TGTGCCAGCAGCCCGGGACAGGGAGACGAGACCCAGTACTTC. It codes for CASSPGQGDETQYF. The chain employs TRBV9 and TRBJ2-5, with 9 bases lining up with TRBD1. This CDR3 has 14 amino acids. Germline CDR1 is SGDLS and CDR2 is YYNGEE. Trimming at V came to 4 bases and at J to 5 bases, leaving 6 bases not matched to a gene.

This clonotype is a singleton in its sample. The junction and the germline gene differ at one end; a read error may be behind it. This CDR3 is CSARDPAGGLQNEQFF. In DNA form, the CDR3 reads TGCAGCGCTAGAGATCCGGCGGGAGGGCTCCAAAATGAGCAGTTCTTC. The chain uses TRBV20-1 and TRBJ2-1; TRBD2 matches 9 bases. Germline lookup yields CDR1 DFQATT and CDR2 SNEGSKA (reference sequence). This CDR3 has 16 residues.